The present TCR beta chain was sequenced within a study of control samples from healthy donors and cancer patients. Trimming cost V 3 bases and J 2 bases; bases outside gene matches: 7. This CDR3 spans 17 amino acids. Germline-derived CDR1 and CDR2 are MDHEN and SYDVKM. TCRdb keeps only in-frame clones here, not all; method: immunoSEQ multiplex PCR. Of about 57,000 clones listed, approximately 94% are singletons. The sequence derives from a man aged 25-40 years in good health. Source material: blood. J is TRBJ2-7 and V is TRBV28, with 13 bases fitting TRBD2. Here the CDR3 DNA reads TGTGCCAGCAGTTTCCAAACACTAGCGGGAGGGACCTACGAGCAGTACTTC. It translates to CASSFQTLAGGTYEQYF.